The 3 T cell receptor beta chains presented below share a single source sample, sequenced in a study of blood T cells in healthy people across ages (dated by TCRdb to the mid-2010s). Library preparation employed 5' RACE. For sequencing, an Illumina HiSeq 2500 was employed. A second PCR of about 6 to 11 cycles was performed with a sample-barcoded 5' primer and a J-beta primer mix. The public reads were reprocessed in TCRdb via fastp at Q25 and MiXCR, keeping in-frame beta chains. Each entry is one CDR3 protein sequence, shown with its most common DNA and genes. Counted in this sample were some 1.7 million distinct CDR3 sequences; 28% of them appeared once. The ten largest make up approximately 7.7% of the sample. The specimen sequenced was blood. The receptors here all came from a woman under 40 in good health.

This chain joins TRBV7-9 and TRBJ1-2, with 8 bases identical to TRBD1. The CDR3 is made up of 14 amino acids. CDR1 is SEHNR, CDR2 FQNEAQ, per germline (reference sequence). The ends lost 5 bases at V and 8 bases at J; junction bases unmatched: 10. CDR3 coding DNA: TGTGCCAGCAGCCCAGGGGGCATGGGAGGCGGCTACACCTTC. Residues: CASSPGGMGGGYTF.

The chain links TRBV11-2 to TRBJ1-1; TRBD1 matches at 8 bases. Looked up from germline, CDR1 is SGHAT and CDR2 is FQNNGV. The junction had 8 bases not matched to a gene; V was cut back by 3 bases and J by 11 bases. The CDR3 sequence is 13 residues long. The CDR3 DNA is TGTGCCAGCAGCTTGGGCAGTGGGACAGGCGCTTTCTTT. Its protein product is CASSLGSGTGAFF.

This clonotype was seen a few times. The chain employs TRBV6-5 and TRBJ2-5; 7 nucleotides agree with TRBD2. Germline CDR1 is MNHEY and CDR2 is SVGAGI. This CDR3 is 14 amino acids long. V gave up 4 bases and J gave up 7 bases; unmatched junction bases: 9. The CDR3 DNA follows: TGTGCCAGCAGTTGGGAAGCGGGAACAGGGACCCAGTACTTC. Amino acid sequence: CASSWEAGTGTQYF.